This T cell receptor beta chain comes out of a study of CD8+CD57+ T cells in acquired aplastic anemia. Per germline, CDR1 ENHRY and CDR2 SYGVKD. Trimming shortened V by 0 bases and J by 12 bases, and 12 bases separated the two germline ends. CDR3 length equals 13 residues. This clonotype was recorded at least ten times. Investigators profiled TCR beta VDJ and CDR3 from genomic DNA template. TCRdb re-called the reads with MiXCR, one entry per CDR3 protein. The table shows more than 150,000 distinct CDR3 sequences, with 35% to 50% occurring only once. The rearrangement joins TRBV10-3 to TRBJ2-1, with D maybe TRBD1 (6 bases). Material for sequencing was sorted CD4+, CD8+, or CD8+CD57+ T cells (not recorded which) from PBMCs. This receptor was taken from a human donor in good health. This chain's CDR3 is CAISESNRVGQFF. The CDR3 nucleotides read TGTGCCATCAGTGAGTCGAACAGGGTTGGGCAGTTCTTC.